This T cell receptor (beta chain) was observed in a study of shared clonotypes between healthy human individuals. Study-wide points: Naive subsets tended to show greater estimated richness than memory subsets.

Profiled with immunoSEQ multiplex PCR; TCRdb holds only in-frame clones, not every one. The profile shows millions of clones, around 94% of them singletons. Notes on this clone: The antigen is undetermined.

The CDR3 is 14 amino acids. The V gene end was trimmed by 4 bases and the J gene end by 4 bases; junction bases not matched to a gene: 9. Germline CDR1 and CDR2: GTSNPN and SVGIG (reference sequence). Sequencing was performed on naive CD4+ T cells sorted from blood. The subset here: CD45RA+ positively selected. This receptor was obtained from a man younger than 30 in good health. This sequence joins TRBV30 and TRBJ2-5; 7 nucleotides match TRBD2. CDR3 in amino acids: CAWTARDYGETQYF. In nucleotides, the CDR3 is TGTGCCTGGACTGCCCGGGACTATGGAGAGACCCAGTACTTC. Variable domain in full (rest from reference TRBV30 and TRBJ2-5): SQTIHQWPATLVQPVGSPLSLECTVEGTSNPNLYWYRQAAGRGLQLLFYSVGIGQISSEVPQNLSASRPQDRQFILSSKKLLLSDSGFYLCAWTARDYGETQYFGPGTRLLVL.